The rows below give T cell receptor beta chains drawn from one sample of a study of blood T cell repertoires in COVID-19. Libraries were prepared by immunoSEQ multiplex PCR; TCRdb keeps only in-frame clonotypes and omits some of them. The sample lists about 330,000 clones, roughly 85% occurring once. Sequencing was performed on peripheral blood. The receptors shown here come from a human donor in a cohort sampled during active COVID-19. The CDR3 runs from the conserved cysteine through the conserved F or W. D genes are given only for firm matches. Size is omitted from some rows. Given values are once, few, many or a class for expanded clones.

v_gene	j_gene	abundance	d_gene	CDR3aa	CDR3nt
TRBV11-2	TRBJ2-2	once	NA	CASSPRTSSAGELFF	TGTGCCAGCAGCCCCCGTACGAGCTCGGCCGGGGAGCTGTTTTTT
TRBV6-5	TRBJ1-6	NA	TRBD1	CASSLDRLSYNSPLHF	TGTGCCAGCAGTTTGGACAGGCTCTCCTATAATTCACCCCTCCACTTT
TRBV5-4	TRBJ1-2	NA	TRBD1	CASRRQGDRGGYTF	TGTGCCAGCAGGCGACAGGGGGATCGGGGTGGCTACACCTTC
TRBV9	TRBJ1-1	NA	NA	CASSVTGFTEAFF	TGTGCCAGCAGCGTAACAGGGTTCACTGAAGCTTTCTTT
TRBV9	TRBJ2-3	once	NA	CASSGANTQYF	TGTGCCAGCAGCGGGGCGAATACGCAGTATTTT
TRBV6-5	TRBJ1-2	NA	NA	CASSYQQGVSGYTF	TGTGCCAGCAGTTACCAACAGGGAGTCTCTGGCTACACCTTC
TRBV19	TRBJ2-7	NA	TRBD1	CASSFLTGGREQYF	TGTGCCAGTAGTTTCTTGACAGGGGGGCGCGAGCAGTACTTC
TRBV11-3	TRBJ2-7	few	NA	CASSARQDYEQYF	TGTGCCAGCAGCGCCAGACAGGACTACGAGCAGTACTTC
TRBV27	TRBJ1-4	NA	TRBD1	CASSADRGSVANEKLFF	TGTGCCAGCAGTGCCGACAGGGGGTCGGTGGCTAATGAAAAACTGTTTTTT
TRBV29-1	TRBJ1-1	NA	NA	CSVIIAGHHPEAFF	TGCAGCGTTATTATTGCGGGCCACCACCCTGAAGCTTTCTTT
TRBV4-2	TRBJ2-3	NA	NA	CASSQTPGVGGTDTQYF	TGTGCCAGCAGCCAAACCCCGGGGGTGGGCGGCACAGATACGCAGTATTTT
TRBV6-5	TRBJ2-7	NA	NA	CASRTRTYEQYF	TGTGCCAGCAGGACGCGGACCTACGAGCAGTACTTC
TRBV6-1	TRBJ1-1	medium-sized	NA	CASSEAQATEAFF	TGTGCCAGCAGTGAAGCACAGGCCACTGAAGCTTTCTTT
TRBV6-2/TRBV6-3	TRBJ2-7	NA	TRBD1	CASSYSTGGVSEQYF	TGTGCCAGCAGTTACTCGACAGGGGGCGTTTCCGAGCAGTACTTC
TRBV7-9	TRBJ1-2	NA	TRBD1	CASSLLQGADGYTF	TGTGCCAGCAGCTTATTACAGGGGGCAGATGGCTACACCTTC
TRBV24-1	TRBJ2-1	NA	TRBD2	CATSEGGLASYNEQFF	TGTGCCACCAGTGAGGGAGGACTAGCCTCCTACAATGAGCAGTTCTTC
TRBV9	TRBJ1-2	NA	TRBD1	CASSPPGQPDGYTF	TGTGCCAGCAGCCCCCCGGGACAGCCTGATGGCTACACCTTC
TRBV5-1	TRBJ1-6	NA	TRBD1	CASSLEGQGNSPLHF	TGCGCCAGCAGCTTGGAGGGACAGGGGAATTCACCCCTCCACTTT
TRBV6-6	TRBJ2-7	few	TRBD2	CASSYSTSGGYEQYF	TGTGCCAGCAGTTACTCGACTAGCGGGGGGTACGAGCAGTACTTC
TRBV29-1	TRBJ1-2	NA	NA	CSVEQGLYGYTF	TGCAGCGTTGAACAGGGACTCTATGGCTACACCTTC
TRBV2	TRBJ1-5	NA	NA	CASSAGYSNQPQHF	TGTGCCAGCAGTGCCGGTTATAGCAATCAGCCCCAGCATTTT
TRBV19	TRBJ2-2	NA	NA	CASLQGNTGELFF	TGTGCCAGTCTACAGGGGAACACCGGGGAGCTGTTTTTT
TRBV24-1	TRBJ2-1	once	TRBD2	CATSPGLAYEQFF	TGTGCCACCAGCCCGGGACTAGCATATGAGCAGTTCTTC
TRBV19	TRBJ1-2	NA	NA	CASSSGEQGNYGYTF	TGTGCCAGTAGTAGCGGAGAACAGGGTAACTATGGCTACACCTTC
TRBV6-1	TRBJ2-1	few	TRBD1	CASSEGWTGGYNEQFF	TGTGCCAGCAGTGAAGGATGGACAGGGGGCTACAATGAGCAGTTCTTC
TRBV4-1	TRBJ2-3	NA	NA	CASSRGDWQDTDTQYF	TGCGCCAGCAGCCGAGGGGACTGGCAGGACACAGATACGCAGTATTTT
TRBV21-1	TRBJ2-1	many	NA	CASSKRGGSYNEQFF	TGTGCCAGCAGCAAGCGGGGGGGCTCCTACAATGAGCAGTTCTTC
TRBV7-2	TRBJ2-7	NA	NA	CATSPSRAEQYF	TGTGCCACCTCACCCAGCAGGGCCGAGCAGTACTTC
TRBV5-4	TRBJ1-3	NA	NA	CASSQQGLSGNTIYF	TGTGCCAGCAGCCAACAGGGTCTATCTGGAAACACCATATATTTT
TRBV30	TRBJ1-1	NA	TRBD1	CASLSPGQGNTEAFF	TGTGCCTCCCTGAGCCCGGGACAGGGGAACACTGAAGCTTTCTTT
TRBV7-8	TRBJ2-7	NA	TRBD1	CASSVGQLYTSYEQYF	TGTGCCAGCAGCGTGGGACAGCTTTATACCTCCTACGAGCAGTACTTC
TRBV6-6	TRBJ1-5	NA	NA	CASDIGSSNQPQHF	TGTGCCAGCGATATAGGGAGCAGTAATCAGCCCCAGCATTTT
TRBV3-1/TRBV3-2	TRBJ1-2	NA	NA	CASSQVAGNYGYTF	TGTGCCAGCAGCCAAGTGGCAGGGAACTATGGCTACACCTTC
TRBV27	TRBJ2-3	NA	TRBD2	CASRDPGLAGVDTQYF	TGTGCCAGCAGAGATCCGGGACTAGCGGGGGTAGATACGCAGTATTTT
TRBV10-2	TRBJ1-4	NA	NA	CASNSAAAAEKLFF	TGCGCCAGCAACTCGGCCGCGGCCGCTGAAAAACTGTTTTTT
TRBV2	TRBJ2-2	NA	TRBD1	CASSARTSGGSRTGELFF	TGTGCCAGCAGTGCGCGTACCTCAGGGGGCAGTCGGACCGGGGAGCTGTTTTTT
TRBV19	TRBJ2-4	NA	NA	CASSIEPGHKGAKNIQYF	TGTGCCAGTAGTATAGAACCCGGACACAAAGGAGCCAAAAACATTCAGTACTTC
TRBV6-1	TRBJ1-4	once	NA	CASSDTGNSKEKLFF	TGTGCCAGCAGTGACACGGGGAACAGTAAAGAAAAACTGTTTTTT
TRBV30	TRBJ1-2	NA	NA	CAWSLDRFYGYTF	TGTGCCTGGAGTCTCGACAGGTTCTATGGCTACACCTTC
TRBV14	TRBJ2-1	NA	TRBD2	CASSQDGGSSYNEQFF	TGTGCCAGCAGCCAAGATGGCGGGAGCTCCTACAATGAGCAGTTCTTC
TRBV29-1	TRBJ2-4	NA	NA	CSACRAENIQYF	TGCAGCGCTTGTAGAGCGGAAAACATTCAGTACTTC
TRBV2	TRBJ1-6	NA	TRBD1	CASQGQGLHSPLHF	TGTGCCAGCCAAGGACAGGGCTTACATTCACCCCTCCACTTT
TRBV3-1/TRBV3-2	TRBJ1-1	once	NA	CASSQARQVFEAFF	TGTGCCAGCAGCCAAGCTCGACAGGTGTTTGAAGCTTTCTTT
TRBV24-1	TRBJ2-2	NA	TRBD1	CATSDLQGDTGELFF	TGTGCCACCAGTGATTTACAGGGGGACACCGGGGAGCTGTTTTTT
TRBV7-3	TRBJ1-1	NA	TRBD1	CASSPVGTGALRNTEAFF	TGTGCCAGCAGCCCAGTGGGGACAGGGGCTCTAAGGAACACTGAAGCTTTCTTT
TRBV27	TRBJ1-6	once	NA	CASSLLGRRGTPYNSPLHF	TGTGCCAGCAGTTTATTGGGCCGGCGGGGGACTCCCTATAATTCACCCCTCCACTTT
TRBV3-1/TRBV3-2	TRBJ1-1	NA	NA	CASSQERNAFF	TGTGCCAGCAGCCAAGAGAGAAATGCTTTCTTT
TRBV6-5	TRBJ2-1	NA	TRBD1	CANSGTGGNNEQFF	TGTGCCAACTCCGGGACAGGGGGTAACAATGAGCAGTTCTTC
TRBV12-3/TRBV12-4	TRBJ1-5	NA	NA	CASSFSGFQPQHF	TGTGCCAGCAGTTTCAGCGGGTTTCAGCCCCAGCATTTT
TRBV2	TRBJ2-6	NA	NA	CASKSVAGANVLTF	TGTGCCAGCAAGAGTGTAGCTGGGGCCAACGTCCTGACTTTC
TRBV6-5	TRBJ1-1	NA	TRBD1	CASSYRGRRTEAFF	TGTGCCAGCAGTTACAGGGGGCGTAGGACTGAAGCTTTCTTT
TRBV5-1	TRBJ2-7	NA	NA	CASSPSDYEQYF	TGCGCCAGCAGCCCTAGCGACTACGAGCAGTACTTC
TRBV7-6	TRBJ1-1	NA	NA	CASSQFNANTEAFF	TGTGCCAGCAGCCAGTTTAATGCGAACACTGAAGCTTTCTTT